The rows below give T cell receptor beta chains drawn from one sample of a study of CD8+ T cells in alopecia areata. Assay used: immunoSEQ multiplex PCR; TCRdb lists only in-frame clones, some missing. Here the sample spans 150,000 to 200,000 clones, more than 55% being singletons. Here the sequenced sample was CD4+ T cells sorted from blood, taken around week 50, from a patient treated with tofacitinib. The source is a human donor with alopecia areata. The CDR3 runs from the conserved cysteine through the conserved F or W. The D gene is left open where the match is weak. Clone size is stated in some rows and not others, as once, few, many or a class when expanded.

d_call	clone_size	j_call	v_call	cdr3_nt	cdr3_aa
NA	few	TRBJ2-1	TRBV5-1	TGCGCCAGCAGCTTTAGGCTAGCTGCCCGTGAGCAGTTCTTC	CASSFRLAAREQFF
NA	NA	TRBJ2-3	TRBV27	TGTGCCAGCAGTTTGATCAGGGGCCGCGGGGTAGATACGCAGTATTTT	CASSLIRGRGVDTQYF
NA	NA	TRBJ2-5	TRBV30	TGTGCCTGGAGGATGGGGGAGACCCAGTACTTC	CAWRMGETQYF
NA	few	TRBJ2-7	TRBV5-1	TGCGCCAGCAGCTTGGATCCAGGGTCAGACTACGAGCAGTACTTC	CASSLDPGSDYEQYF
NA	NA	TRBJ2-7	TRBV5-1	TGCGCCAGCAGTTTGTCAGCCACCCGTCACGAGCAGTACTTC	CASSLSATRHEQYF
NA	NA	TRBJ2-5	TRBV25-1	TGTGCCAGCAGTGTGGGGGGCTACCAAGAGACCCAGTACTTC	CASSVGGYQETQYF
TRBD1	NA	TRBJ2-1	TRBV2	TGTGCCAGTACTGAGATGACAGGGGAAATCTACAATGAGCAGTTCTTC	CASTEMTGEIYNEQFF
NA	NA	TRBJ1-6	TRBV30	TGTGCCTGGAGTGTAGAAACAGGGTCACCCCTCCACTTT	CAWSVETGSPLHF
TRBD1	NA	TRBJ1-2	TRBV30	TGTGCCTACACACAGGGGTACGGCTATGGCTACACCTTC	CAYTQGYGYGYTF
TRBD1	NA	TRBJ2-5	TRBV2	TGTGCCAGCAGTGGGGACAGGGGAGGCGAGACCCAGTACTTC	CASSGDRGGETQYF
NA	NA	TRBJ2-1	TRBV9	TGTGCCAGCAGCGTAGCTACGACTAGTAATGAGCAGTTCTTC	CASSVATTSNEQFF
NA	NA	TRBJ2-5	TRBV7-3	TGTGCCAGCAGCCGCGGGACAGAAGAGACCCAGTACTTC	CASSRGTEETQYF
NA	NA	TRBJ2-2	TRBV7-3	TGTGCCAGCAGCCCGGACAGGAACACCGGGGAGCTGTTTTTT	CASSPDRNTGELFF
NA	few	TRBJ2-2	TRBV29-1	TGCAGCGTTGGGAGTAACACCGGGGAGCTGTTTTTT	CSVGSNTGELFF
NA	NA	TRBJ2-5	TRBV7-6	TGTGCCAGCAGCTTAGAAAGTACGGCTGTACAAGAGACCCAGTACTTC	CASSLESTAVQETQYF
NA	NA	TRBJ1-1	TRBV20-1	TGCAGTGCTAGCCCCTACACTGAAGCTTTCTTT	CSASPYTEAFF
NA	NA	TRBJ2-4	TRBV9	TGTGCCAGCAGCGTAGGGACAGTAGCCAAAAACATTCAGTACTTC	CASSVGTVAKNIQYF
NA	NA	TRBJ2-1	TRBV4-1	TGCGCCAGCAGCCACATCCTGGGACCTCAGTTAGGGAATGAGCAGTTCTTC	CASSHILGPQLGNEQFF
TRBD1	few	TRBJ2-7	TRBV11-1	TGTGCCAGCAGCTTCAGGACAGGATCGAACCTCGAGCAGTACTTC	CASSFRTGSNLEQYF
NA	NA	TRBJ2-1	TRBV30	TGTGCCTGGAGTGTAAGGGGCGGTGAGCAGTTCTTC	CAWSVRGGEQFF
NA	NA	TRBJ2-7	TRBV4-2	TGTGCCAGCAGCCAAGAAGCGGGTGGGACTTTATCCTACGAGCAGTACTTC	CASSQEAGGTLSYEQYF
TRBD2	NA	TRBJ2-3	TRBV5-1	TGCGCCAGCAGCTTGGACCTCGGGGTAGCGGGGGGAAGAGGTAGCACAGATACGCAGTATTTT	CASSLDLGVAGGRGSTDTQYF
NA	NA	TRBJ1-2	TRBV2	TGTGCCAGCATGGGATCAGGGAACTATGGCTACACCTTC	CASMGSGNYGYTF
NA	NA	TRBJ2-1	TRBV25-1	TGTGCCAGCAGTGGTGCTGGGCTGCCCCTCAATGAGCAGTTCTTC	CASSGAGLPLNEQFF
TRBD2	few	TRBJ2-3	TRBV6-1	TGTGCCAGCAGTCCGGGACTAAAGGGAGATACGCAGTATTTT	CASSPGLKGDTQYF
TRBD1	few	TRBJ2-1	TRBV30	TGTGCCTGGAGTTGGGGGGGACAGGGCGGTTGGAATGAGCAGTTCTTC	CAWSWGGQGGWNEQFF
TRBD2	few	TRBJ2-2	TRBV4-3	TGCGCCAGCAGCCAAGAGCGGGGGACCGGGGAGCTGTTTTTT	CASSQERGTGELFF
NA	NA	TRBJ1-4	TRBV7-2	TGTGCCAGCAGCTTACTTTCGGCCTCAACTAATGAAAAACTGTTTTTT	CASSLLSASTNEKLFF
NA	NA	TRBJ2-3	TRBV9	TGTGCCAGCAGCGCATCCTCAGGGACCACAGATACGCAGTATTTT	CASSASSGTTDTQYF
NA	NA	TRBJ2-3	TRBV25-1	TGTGCCAGCAGGGGGTACAGGGAAGAGGGGACAGATACGCAGTATTTT	CASRGYREEGTDTQYF
TRBD2	NA	TRBJ2-5	TRBV7-6	TGTGCCAGCAGCTCGCCCCGGGGGGAAGAGACCCAGTACTTC	CASSSPRGEETQYF
NA	few	TRBJ2-5	TRBV30	TGTGCCTACTCCCTTCAAGAGACCCAGTACTTC	CAYSLQETQYF
NA	NA	TRBJ2-3	TRBV5-1	TGCGCCAGCAGGACACTCCCCACAGATACGCAGTATTTT	CASRTLPTDTQYF
NA	NA	TRBJ2-5	TRBV30	TGTGCCTGGACCCAGGGGCTAAAGACCCAGTACTTC	CAWTQGLKTQYF
TRBD2	NA	TRBJ2-1	TRBV6-6	TGTGCCAGCAGAACTCTCGGGGGGGCCTCCTACAATGAGCAGTTCTTC	CASRTLGGASYNEQFF
NA	NA	TRBJ1-1	TRBV29-1	TGCAGCGTTGAAGTTCGGGGGGTTGTCACTGAAGCTTTCTTT	CSVEVRGVVTEAFF